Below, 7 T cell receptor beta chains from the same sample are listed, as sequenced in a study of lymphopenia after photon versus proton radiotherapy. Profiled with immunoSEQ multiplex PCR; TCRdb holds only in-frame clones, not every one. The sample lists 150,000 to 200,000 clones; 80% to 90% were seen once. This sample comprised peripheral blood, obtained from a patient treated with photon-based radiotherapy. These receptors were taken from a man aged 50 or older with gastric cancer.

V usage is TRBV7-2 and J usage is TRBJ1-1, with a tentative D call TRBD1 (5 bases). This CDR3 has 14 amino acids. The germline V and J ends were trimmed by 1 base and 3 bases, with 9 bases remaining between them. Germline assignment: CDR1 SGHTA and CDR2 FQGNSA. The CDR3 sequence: CASSLDGGDTEAFF. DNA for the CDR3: TGTGCCAGCAGCTTAGATGGGGGGGACACTGAAGCTTTCTTT.

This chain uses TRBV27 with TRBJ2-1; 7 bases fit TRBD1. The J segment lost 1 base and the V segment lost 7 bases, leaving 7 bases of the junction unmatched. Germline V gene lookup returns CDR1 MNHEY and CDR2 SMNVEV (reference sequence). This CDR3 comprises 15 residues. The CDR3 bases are TGTGCCAGCACCGGGACAGCAGTATCCTACAATGAGCAGTTCTTC. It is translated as CASTGTAVSYNEQFF.

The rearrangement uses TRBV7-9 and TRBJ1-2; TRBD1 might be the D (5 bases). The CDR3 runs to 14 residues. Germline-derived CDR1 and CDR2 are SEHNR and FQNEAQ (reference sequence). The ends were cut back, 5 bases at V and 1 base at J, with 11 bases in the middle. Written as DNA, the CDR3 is TGTGCCAGCAGCCCGGGACGGTTTAACTATGGCTACACCTTC. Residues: CASSPGRFNYGYTF.

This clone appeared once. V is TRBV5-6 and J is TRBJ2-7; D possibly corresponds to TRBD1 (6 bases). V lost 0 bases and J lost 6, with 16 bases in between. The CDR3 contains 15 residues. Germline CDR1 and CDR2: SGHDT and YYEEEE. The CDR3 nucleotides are TGTGCCAGCAGCTTGGAGAGTGGGAGAGGGGGCGAGCAGTACTTC. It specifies CASSLESGRGGEQYF. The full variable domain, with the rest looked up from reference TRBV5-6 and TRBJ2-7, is DAGVTQSPTHLIKTRGQQVTLRCSPKSGHDTVSWYQQALGQGPQFIFQYYEEEERQRGNFPDRFSGHQFPNYSSELNVNALLLGDSALYLCASSLESGRGGEQYFGPGTRLTVT.

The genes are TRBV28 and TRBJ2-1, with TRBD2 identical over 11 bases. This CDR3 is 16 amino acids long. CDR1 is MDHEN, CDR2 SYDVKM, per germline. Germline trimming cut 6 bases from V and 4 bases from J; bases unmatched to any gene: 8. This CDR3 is CASRSRGLADYNEQFF. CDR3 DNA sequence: TGTGCCAGCAGATCCCGGGGACTAGCGGATTACAATGAGCAGTTCTTC.

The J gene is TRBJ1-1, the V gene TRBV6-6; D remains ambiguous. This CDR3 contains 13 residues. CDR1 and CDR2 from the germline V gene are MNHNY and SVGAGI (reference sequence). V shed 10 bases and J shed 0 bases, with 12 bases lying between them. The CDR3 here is CATRPQVNTEAFF. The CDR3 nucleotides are TGTGCCACCCGACCCCAGGTGAACACTGAAGCTTTCTTT.

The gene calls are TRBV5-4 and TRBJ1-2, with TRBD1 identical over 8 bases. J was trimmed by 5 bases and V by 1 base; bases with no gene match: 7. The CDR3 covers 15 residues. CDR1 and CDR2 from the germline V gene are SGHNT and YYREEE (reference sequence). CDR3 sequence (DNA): TGTGCCAGCAGCTTGAGTCAGGGGGCGGCGTATGGCTACACCTTC. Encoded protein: CASSLSQGAAYGYTF.